This T cell receptor beta chain came from a study of T cell responses to AZD1222 COVID-19 vaccine. Assay: immunoSEQ multiplex PCR; the TCRdb copy retains only in-frame clones and omits some. The repertoire includes about 200,000 clones, approximately 89% of them detected once, and approximately 3.7% sits in the top ten. The CDR3 totals 14 residues. The V gene lost 5 bases and the J gene lost 1 base, with 12 bases spanning the gap. Germline V gene data show CDR1 as MDHEN and CDR2 as SYDVKM. This sequence was found in an adult who received the AZD1222 COVID-19 vaccine. The chain recombines TRBV28 with TRBJ2-7; weak D call: TRBD1 (6 bases). The sequencing used peripheral blood, collected 28 days after the second AZD1222 dose. CDR3 in amino acids: CASSNRGQSYEQYF. The DNA of the CDR3 is TGTGCCAGCAGTAACCGCGGACAGTCCTACGAGCAGTACTTC.